This paragraph covers one TCR beta chain sequence. Its recognized antigen is unknown. With only one base between it and a far larger clone, this is likely a read error. Distinct nucleotide sequences in the sample also encode this CDR3. From the germline V gene, CDR1 is SQVTM and CDR2 is ANQGSEA. The CDR3, cysteine through phenylalanine, is 16 amino acids long. CDR3 DNA is the only sequence kept; it has 48 bases, read in frame from the first base. V lost 8 bases and J lost 0 bases, and the count of bases not matched to a germline gene is 5. This sample stems from a study of shared clonotypes between healthy human individuals (dated by TCRdb to 2019 to 2021). For the wider study: The cohort included three men and a couple of women between 18 and 49 years of age. Per donor, three plates each were used for CD4 naive and CD4 memory, two for CD8 naive, and one for CD8 memory. Libraries were prepared and TCR repertoires were sequenced by different laboratories using diverse techniques, in order to increase sequencing depth and limit assay-specific biases. Per donor, leukapheresis produced somewhere between about 0.94 and 10 billion PBMCs. The study deeply sequenced blood TCR repertoires of several healthy adults to estimate repertoire size and the extent of clonotype sharing between individuals. Overall study results and their limits: Compared with non-shared clonotypes, the clonotypes found in all four sorted-subset donors had higher generation probabilities. Because the study included only a small number of donors, the genetic and exposure-history diversity represented was limited. Naive subsets generally had larger estimated clonotype richness than memory subsets. Sampling was limited to blood, and TCR repertoires in tissue likely differ from TCR repertoires in blood. Rarefaction of sorted-subset datasets indicated incomplete sequencing despite the large sequencing depth. When a handful of donors were compared, the shared fraction of clonotypes was approximately 5% for naive CD4, about 4% for naive CD8, 2% to 2.5% for memory CD4, and around 0.37% for memory CD8. Pairwise subsampling led to the expectation that sequencing depth would affect the degree of clonotype sharing among donors.

TCR CDR3 regions were amplified from genomic DNA by multiplex PCR using the deep immunoSEQ assay. Extracted genomic DNA from each cell subset was spread evenly across all wells of several immunoSEQ 96-well plates, with each plate serving as a replicate. Each replicate PCR for sorted subsets received about 210 ng genomic DNA, equal to about 30,000 T cell genomes. Purified libraries were quantified with a Qubit 3.0 fluorometer, sized on a Bioanalyzer 2100, and re-quantified with the KAPA Library Quantification kit. Every immunoSEQ 96-well plate was sequenced on a separate single-read 150-cycle Illumina NextSeq 550 flow cell. The published analysis was carried out like this. Because the immunoSEQ output held only junctional sequences and lacked quality scores, the filtering could not match the filtering applied to full-length reads. To assign V/J genes and CDR3, sequences were annotated against IMGT germline references using PyIR, a Python wrapper for IgBLAST v1.9. Reads with weak V/J assignments (E-value above 1e-6), missing CDR3, stop codons, out-of-frame junctions, or ambiguous translated residues were removed. V3J clonotypes were defined by identical inferred V gene, J gene, and CDR3 amino acid sequence. Percentage overlap between repertoires was computed as shared unique clonotypes divided by the size of the smaller repertoire. Three approaches were used to assess repertoire richness: RTK rarefaction, the Chao1 estimator, and Recon v2.1 estimates of unobserved clonotypes. Generation probabilities for all TCRbeta clonotypes obtained by the gDNA method from a few donors were computed using OLGA. TCRdb took this table from immuneACCESS and kept in-frame rearrangements with V and J called. Such tables lack part of the clones; where checked against another copy, unresolved V genes explain under half of the gap, and the rest is unexplained. Clone size and V and J calls were adopted from that table, with D and trimming inferred from the DNA. The sample records approximately 720,000 clones, roughly 78% of which are singletons. Jointly, the top ten make up about 1.7% of the sample.

The donors were healthy, HIV-negative adults with no recently reported acute infections or vaccinations. Every donor was a Caucasian adult residing in Nashville, Tennessee, USA. CD4+ T cells were enriched through magnetic negative selection, after which naive cells were positively selected on CD45RA and the remaining negative fraction served as the memory subset. Blood was collected by leukapheresis, and PBMCs were isolated by Ficoll-Histopaque density gradient centrifugation and then cryopreserved in liquid nitrogen vapor phase. Analytical flow cytometry was used to check the purity and quantity of each magnetically sorted T cell population. From each sorted fraction, genomic DNA was isolated and quantified by UV absorbance on a Nanodrop 2000c.

Recombination joined TRBV29-1 with TRBJ2-1, with 15 bases in between that match TRBD2. Sample: memory CD4+ T cells sorted from blood. What this sample's cell subset or site label stands for: CD45RA-negative fraction. The clonotype comes from a woman aged 30 to 39 in good health. Here is the DNA: TGCAGCTTAGGACTAGCGGGAGGGGGCTCCTACAATGAGCAGTTCTTC. Its product reads: CSLGLAGGGSYNEQFF.